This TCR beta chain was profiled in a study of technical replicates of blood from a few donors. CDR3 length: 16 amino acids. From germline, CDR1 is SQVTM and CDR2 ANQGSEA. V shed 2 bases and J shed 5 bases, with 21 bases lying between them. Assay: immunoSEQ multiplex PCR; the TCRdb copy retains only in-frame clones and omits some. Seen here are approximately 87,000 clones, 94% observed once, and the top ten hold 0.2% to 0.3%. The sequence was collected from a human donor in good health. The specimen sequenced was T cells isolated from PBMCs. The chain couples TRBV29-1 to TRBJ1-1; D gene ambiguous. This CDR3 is CSVENNLGAGGTEAFF. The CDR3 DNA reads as TGCAGCGTTGAAAATAATTTGGGAGCCGGAGGTACTGAAGCTTTCTTT.